This entry features one T cell receptor (beta chain) sequence. What it recognizes is unknown. The data originate from a study of T-cell reconstitution after alpha-beta-depleted transplantation in children. Germline V gene data show CDR1 as DFQATT and CDR2 as SNEGSKA (reference sequence). This CDR3 is built from 14 residues. J lost 6 bases, V lost 0 bases, and 6 bases had no gene match. General study findings and limits: After transplant, at about two months, alpha-beta T cells were reportedly derived from several hundred expanded graft clones. A year post-transplant, T-cell counts and diversity derived mostly from newly produced T cells. In some patients, recipient T cells and intrathymic progenitors surviving conditioning explained high day-60 diversity.

Construction of the TCRbeta library involved unique molecular identifiers. TCRdb processed the PCR reads anew with MiXCR; each CDR3 protein has one entry. The data hold hundreds of thousands of distinct CDR3 sequences, with roughly 7.8% observed a single time. The TCR was taken from a female patient aged 2-15 years who had a stem cell transplant for Fanconi anemia, so the T cells may come from the graft donor. The rearrangement links TRBV20-1 to TRBJ2-5; 8 nucleotides line up with TRBD2. Sequenced material: peripheral blood, taken 360 days after TCRalphabeta/CD19-depleted stem cell transplant. As DNA, the CDR3 is TGCAGTGCTAGAGAGACCGGGGGGGCTAAGACCCAGTACTTC. This translates into CSARETGGAKTQYF.